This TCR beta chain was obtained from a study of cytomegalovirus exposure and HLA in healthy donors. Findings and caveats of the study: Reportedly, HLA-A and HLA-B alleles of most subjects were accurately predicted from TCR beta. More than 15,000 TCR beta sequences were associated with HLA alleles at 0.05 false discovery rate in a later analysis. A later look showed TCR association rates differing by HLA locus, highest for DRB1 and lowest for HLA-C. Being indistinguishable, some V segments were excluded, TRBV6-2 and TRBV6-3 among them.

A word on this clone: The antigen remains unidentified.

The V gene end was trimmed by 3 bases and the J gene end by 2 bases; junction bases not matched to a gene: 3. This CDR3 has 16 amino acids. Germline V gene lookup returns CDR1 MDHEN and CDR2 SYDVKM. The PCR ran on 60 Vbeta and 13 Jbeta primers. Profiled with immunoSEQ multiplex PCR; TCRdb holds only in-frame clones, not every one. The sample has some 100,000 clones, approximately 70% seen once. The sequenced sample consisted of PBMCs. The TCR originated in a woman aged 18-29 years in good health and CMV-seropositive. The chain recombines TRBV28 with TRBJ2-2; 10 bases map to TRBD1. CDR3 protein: CASSLTGGPNTGELFF. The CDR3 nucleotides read TGTGCCAGCAGTTTGACAGGGGGCCCTAACACCGGGGAGCTGTTTTTT. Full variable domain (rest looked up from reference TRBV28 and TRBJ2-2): DVKVTQSSRYLVKRTGEKVFLECVQDMDHENMFWYRQDPGLGLRLIYFSYDVKMKEKGDIPEGYSVSREKKERFSLILESASTNQTSMYLCASSLTGGPNTGELFFGEGSRLTVL.